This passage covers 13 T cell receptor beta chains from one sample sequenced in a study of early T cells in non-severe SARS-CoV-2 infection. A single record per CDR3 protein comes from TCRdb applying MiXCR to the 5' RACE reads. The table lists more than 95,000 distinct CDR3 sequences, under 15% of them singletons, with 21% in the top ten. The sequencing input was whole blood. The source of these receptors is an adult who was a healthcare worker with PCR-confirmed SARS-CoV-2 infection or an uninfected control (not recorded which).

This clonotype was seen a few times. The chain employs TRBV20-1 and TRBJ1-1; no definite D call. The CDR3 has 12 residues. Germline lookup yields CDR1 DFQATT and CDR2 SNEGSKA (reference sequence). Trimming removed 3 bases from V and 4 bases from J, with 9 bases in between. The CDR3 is CSARQSLTEAFF. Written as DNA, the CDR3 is TGCAGTGCTAGGCAAAGTCTCACTGAAGCTTTCTTT.

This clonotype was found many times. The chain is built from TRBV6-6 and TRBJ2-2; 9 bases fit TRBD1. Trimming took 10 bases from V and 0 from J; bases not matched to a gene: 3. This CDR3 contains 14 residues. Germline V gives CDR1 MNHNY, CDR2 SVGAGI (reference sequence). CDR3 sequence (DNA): TGTGCCACCGGGACAGGGACGAACACCGGGGAGCTGTTTTTT. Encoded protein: CATGTGTNTGELFF.

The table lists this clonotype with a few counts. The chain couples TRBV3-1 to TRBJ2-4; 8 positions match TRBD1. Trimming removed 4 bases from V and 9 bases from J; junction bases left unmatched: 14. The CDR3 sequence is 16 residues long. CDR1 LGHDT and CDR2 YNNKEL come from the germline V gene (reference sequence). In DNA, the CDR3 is TGTGCCAGCAGCCGCAACCAACCGACAGGGGTGGGCATTCAGTACTTC. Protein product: CASSRNQPTGVGIQYF.

DNA of the CDR3: TGTGCCTGGAGTGGCGGTTCTCCGGGTGGAGACCTCCACTTT. Translation: CAWSGGSPGGDLHF. V and J are TRBV30 and TRBJ1-6; D ambiguous. The CDR3 is 14 amino acids. Germline CDR1 is GTSNPN and CDR2 is SVGIG (reference sequence). Trimming left V 1 base short and J 15 bases short, with 19 bases between.

Here the CDR3 reads CASSNGRGAVDTQYF. DNA for the CDR3: TGTGCCAGCAGCAACGGCCGGGGGGCGGTAGATACGCAGTATTTT. V gene TRBV7-8 combines with J gene TRBJ2-3; D is perhaps TRBD2 (7 bases). Germline lookup yields CDR1 SGHVS and CDR2 FQNEAQ. The CDR3 runs to 15 residues. V lost 5 bases, J lost 5 bases, and 17 bases lay in between.

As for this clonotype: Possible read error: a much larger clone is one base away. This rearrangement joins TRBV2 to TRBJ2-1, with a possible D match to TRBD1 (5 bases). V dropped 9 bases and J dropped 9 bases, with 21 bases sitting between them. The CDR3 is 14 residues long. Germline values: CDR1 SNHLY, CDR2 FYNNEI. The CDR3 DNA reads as TGTGCCAGTACACGGGCAGGGTGTTATTCTGAGCAGTTCTTC. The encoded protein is CASTRAGCYSEQFF.

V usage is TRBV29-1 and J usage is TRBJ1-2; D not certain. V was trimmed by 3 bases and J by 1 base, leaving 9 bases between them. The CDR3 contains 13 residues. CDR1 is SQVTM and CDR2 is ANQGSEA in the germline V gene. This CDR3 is CSVDLTVNYGYTF. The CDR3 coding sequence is TGCAGCGTTGACCTGACGGTTAACTATGGCTACACCTTC.

For the CDR3, the DNA is TGCGCCAGCAGCTTGGTAGGACGGTTAGCTTTCTTT. Residues: CASSLVGRLAFF. The V call is TRBV5-1, the J call TRBJ1-1, with D hard to call. This CDR3 contains 12 residues. Germline lookup yields CDR1 SGHRS and CDR2 YFSETQ. The germline V and J ends were trimmed by 0 bases and 10 bases, with 10 bases remaining between them.

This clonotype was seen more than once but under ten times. The CDR3 here is CASSRQQETQYF. The CDR3 bases are TGTGCCAGCAGCCGACAGCAAGAGACCCAGTACTTC. The chain couples TRBV12-3 or TRBV12-4 to TRBJ2-5, with D possibly being TRBD1 (5 bases). Trimming stripped 6 bases from V and 2 bases from J, with 7 bases between. The CDR3 consists of 12 residues.

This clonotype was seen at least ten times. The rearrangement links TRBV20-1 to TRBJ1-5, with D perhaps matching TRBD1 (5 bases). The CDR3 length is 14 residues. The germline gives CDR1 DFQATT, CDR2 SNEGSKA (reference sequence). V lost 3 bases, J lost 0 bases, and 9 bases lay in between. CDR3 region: CSASDSYSNQPQHF. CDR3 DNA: TGCAGTGCTAGCGACAGCTATAGCAATCAGCCCCAGCATTTT.

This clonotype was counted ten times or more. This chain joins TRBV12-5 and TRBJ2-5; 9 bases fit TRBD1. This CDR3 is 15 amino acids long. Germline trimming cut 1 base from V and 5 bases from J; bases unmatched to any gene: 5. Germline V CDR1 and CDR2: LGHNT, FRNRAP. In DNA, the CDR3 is TGTGCTAGTGGTTTGGATACAGGGGGCGCGGAGACCCAGTACTTC. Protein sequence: CASGLDTGGAETQYF.

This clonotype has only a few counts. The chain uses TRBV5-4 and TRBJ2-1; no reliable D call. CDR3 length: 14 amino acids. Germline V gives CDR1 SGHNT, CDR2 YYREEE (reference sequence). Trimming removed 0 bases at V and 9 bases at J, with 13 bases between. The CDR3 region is CASSLAQVLSEQFF. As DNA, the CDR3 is TGTGCCAGCAGCTTGGCCCAGGTCTTATCTGAGCAGTTCTTC.

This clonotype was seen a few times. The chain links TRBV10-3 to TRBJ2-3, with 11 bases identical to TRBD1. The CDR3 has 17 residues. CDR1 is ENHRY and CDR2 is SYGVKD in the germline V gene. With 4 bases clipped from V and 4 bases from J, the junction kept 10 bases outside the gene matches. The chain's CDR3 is CAISASSGTGGSDTQYF. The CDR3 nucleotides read TGTGCCATCAGTGCTTCCAGTGGGACAGGGGGGTCAGATACGCAGTATTTT.